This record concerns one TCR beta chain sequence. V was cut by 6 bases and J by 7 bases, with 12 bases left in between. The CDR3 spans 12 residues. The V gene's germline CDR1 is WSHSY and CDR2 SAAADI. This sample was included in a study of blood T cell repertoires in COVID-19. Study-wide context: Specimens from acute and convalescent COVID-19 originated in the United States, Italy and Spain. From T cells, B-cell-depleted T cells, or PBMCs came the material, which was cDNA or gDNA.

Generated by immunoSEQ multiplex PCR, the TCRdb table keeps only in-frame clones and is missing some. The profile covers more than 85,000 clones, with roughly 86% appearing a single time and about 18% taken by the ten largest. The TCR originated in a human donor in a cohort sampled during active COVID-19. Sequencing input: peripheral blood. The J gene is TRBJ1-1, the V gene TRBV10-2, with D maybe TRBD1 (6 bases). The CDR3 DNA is TGCGCCAGCAGCGCCGGACAGATTGAAGCTTTCTTT. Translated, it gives CASSAGQIEAFF.